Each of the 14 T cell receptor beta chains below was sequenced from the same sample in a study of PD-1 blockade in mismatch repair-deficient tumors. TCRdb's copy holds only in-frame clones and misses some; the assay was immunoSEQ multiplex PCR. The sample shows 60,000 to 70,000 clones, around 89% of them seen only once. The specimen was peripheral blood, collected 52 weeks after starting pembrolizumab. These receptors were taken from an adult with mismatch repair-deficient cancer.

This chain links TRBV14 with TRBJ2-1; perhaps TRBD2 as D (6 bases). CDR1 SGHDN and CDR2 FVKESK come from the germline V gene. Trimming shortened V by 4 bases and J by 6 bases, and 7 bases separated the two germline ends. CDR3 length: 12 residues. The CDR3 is CASSLSGNEQFF. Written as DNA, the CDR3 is TGTGCCAGCAGCCTTAGCGGCAATGAGCAGTTCTTC.

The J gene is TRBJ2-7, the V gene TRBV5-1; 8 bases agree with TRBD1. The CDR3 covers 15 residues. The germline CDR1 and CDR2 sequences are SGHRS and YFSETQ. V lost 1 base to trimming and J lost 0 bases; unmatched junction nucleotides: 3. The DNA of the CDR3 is TGCGCCAGCAGCTTGAAAACAGGGGGCTCCTACGAGCAGTACTTC. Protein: CASSLKTGGSYEQYF.

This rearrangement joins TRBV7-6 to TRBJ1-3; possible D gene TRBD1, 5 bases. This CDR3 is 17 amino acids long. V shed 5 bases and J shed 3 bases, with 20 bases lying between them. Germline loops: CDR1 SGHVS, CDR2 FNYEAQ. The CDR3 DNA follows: TGTGCCAGCAGCCGACCCATAGGGGTACGGGATGGAAACACCATATATTTT. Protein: CASSRPIGVRDGNTIYF.

The CDR3 nucleotides are TGTGCCAGCTCGAGGGGGTCTCGCTACACCTTC. As protein: CASSRGSRYTF. The V and J genes are TRBV6-5 and TRBJ1-2, with a tentative D call TRBD1 (6 bases). This CDR3 has 11 amino acids. Trimming removed 8 bases from V and 9 bases from J, with 13 bases in between. Per germline, CDR1 MNHEY and CDR2 SVGAGI.

CDR3 nucleotide sequence: TGTGCCAGTAGTCTCGCGCGAAATCAGCCCCAGCATTTT. This sequence encodes CASSLARNQPQHF. The V gene is TRBV19, the J gene TRBJ1-5; D unclear. The CDR3 is 13 residues long. The V gene's germline CDR1 is LNHDA and CDR2 SQIVND (reference sequence). The ends were cut back, 5 bases at V and 4 bases at J, with 9 bases in the middle.

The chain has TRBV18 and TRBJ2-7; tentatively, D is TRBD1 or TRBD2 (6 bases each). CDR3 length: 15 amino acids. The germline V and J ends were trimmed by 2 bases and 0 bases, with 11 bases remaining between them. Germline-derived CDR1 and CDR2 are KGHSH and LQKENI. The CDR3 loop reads CASSPNGGSSYEQYF. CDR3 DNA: TGTGCCAGCTCACCAAACGGGGGCAGCTCCTACGAGCAGTACTTC.

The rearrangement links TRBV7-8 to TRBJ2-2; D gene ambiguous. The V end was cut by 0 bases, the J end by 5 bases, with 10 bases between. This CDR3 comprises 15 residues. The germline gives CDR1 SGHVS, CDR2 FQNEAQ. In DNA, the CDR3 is TGTGCCAGCAGCTTAGCGGCAGGTGAAACCGGGGAGCTGTTTTTT. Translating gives CASSLAAGETGELFF. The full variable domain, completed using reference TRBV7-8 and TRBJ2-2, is GAGVSQSPRYKVAKRGQDVALRCDPISGHVSLFWYQQALGQGPEFLTYFQNEAQLDKSGLPSDRFFAERPEGSVSTLKIQRTQQEDSAVYLCASSLAAGETGELFFGEGSRLTVL.

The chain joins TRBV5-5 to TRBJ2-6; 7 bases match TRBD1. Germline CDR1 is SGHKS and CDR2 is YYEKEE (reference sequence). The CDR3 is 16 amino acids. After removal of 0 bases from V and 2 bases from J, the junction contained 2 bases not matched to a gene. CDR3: CASSLGQGPGANVLTF. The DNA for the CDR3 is TGTGCCAGCAGCTTGGGACAGGGCCCTGGGGCCAACGTCCTGACTTTC.

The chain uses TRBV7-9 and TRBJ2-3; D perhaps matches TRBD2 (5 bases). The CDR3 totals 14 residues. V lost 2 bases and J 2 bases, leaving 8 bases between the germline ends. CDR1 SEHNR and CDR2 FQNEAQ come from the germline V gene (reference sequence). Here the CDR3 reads CASSLSGDTDTQYF. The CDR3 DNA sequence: TGTGCCAGCAGCTTAAGCGGAGACACAGATACGCAGTATTTT.

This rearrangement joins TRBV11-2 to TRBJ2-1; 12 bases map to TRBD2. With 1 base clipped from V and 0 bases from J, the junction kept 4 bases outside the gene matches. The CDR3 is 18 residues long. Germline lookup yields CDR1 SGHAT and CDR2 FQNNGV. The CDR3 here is CASSLASGRVASYNEQFF. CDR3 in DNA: TGTGCCAGCAGCTTAGCTAGCGGGAGGGTTGCCTCCTACAATGAGCAGTTCTTC.

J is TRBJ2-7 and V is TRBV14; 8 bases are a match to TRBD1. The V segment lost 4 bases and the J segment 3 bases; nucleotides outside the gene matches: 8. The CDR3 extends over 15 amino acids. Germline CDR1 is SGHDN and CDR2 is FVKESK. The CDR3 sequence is CASSRETGDSYEQYF. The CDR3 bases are TGTGCCAGCAGCCGCGAGACAGGGGACAGCTACGAGCAGTACTTC.

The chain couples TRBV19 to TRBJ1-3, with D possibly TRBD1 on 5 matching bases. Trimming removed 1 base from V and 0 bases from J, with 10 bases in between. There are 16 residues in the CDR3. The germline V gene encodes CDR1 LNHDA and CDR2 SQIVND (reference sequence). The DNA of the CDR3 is TGTGCCAGTAGTATAGGTACTGGGGCCTCTGGAAACACCATATATTTT. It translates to CASSIGTGASGNTIYF.

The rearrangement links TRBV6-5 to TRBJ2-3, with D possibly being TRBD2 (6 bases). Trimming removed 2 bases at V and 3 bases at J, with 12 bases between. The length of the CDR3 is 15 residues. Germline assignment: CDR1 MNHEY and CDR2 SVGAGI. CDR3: CASSYGAGTTDTQYF. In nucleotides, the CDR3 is TGTGCCAGCAGTTACGGGGCGGGAACTACAGATACGCAGTATTTT.

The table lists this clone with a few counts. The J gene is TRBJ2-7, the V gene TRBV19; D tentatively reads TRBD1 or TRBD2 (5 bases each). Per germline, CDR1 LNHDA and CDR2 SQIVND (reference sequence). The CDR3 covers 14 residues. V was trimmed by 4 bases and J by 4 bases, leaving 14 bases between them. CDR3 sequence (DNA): TGTGCCAGTAGTACCACAGGCGAGGGTTACGAGCAGTACTTC. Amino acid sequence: CASSTTGEGYEQYF.